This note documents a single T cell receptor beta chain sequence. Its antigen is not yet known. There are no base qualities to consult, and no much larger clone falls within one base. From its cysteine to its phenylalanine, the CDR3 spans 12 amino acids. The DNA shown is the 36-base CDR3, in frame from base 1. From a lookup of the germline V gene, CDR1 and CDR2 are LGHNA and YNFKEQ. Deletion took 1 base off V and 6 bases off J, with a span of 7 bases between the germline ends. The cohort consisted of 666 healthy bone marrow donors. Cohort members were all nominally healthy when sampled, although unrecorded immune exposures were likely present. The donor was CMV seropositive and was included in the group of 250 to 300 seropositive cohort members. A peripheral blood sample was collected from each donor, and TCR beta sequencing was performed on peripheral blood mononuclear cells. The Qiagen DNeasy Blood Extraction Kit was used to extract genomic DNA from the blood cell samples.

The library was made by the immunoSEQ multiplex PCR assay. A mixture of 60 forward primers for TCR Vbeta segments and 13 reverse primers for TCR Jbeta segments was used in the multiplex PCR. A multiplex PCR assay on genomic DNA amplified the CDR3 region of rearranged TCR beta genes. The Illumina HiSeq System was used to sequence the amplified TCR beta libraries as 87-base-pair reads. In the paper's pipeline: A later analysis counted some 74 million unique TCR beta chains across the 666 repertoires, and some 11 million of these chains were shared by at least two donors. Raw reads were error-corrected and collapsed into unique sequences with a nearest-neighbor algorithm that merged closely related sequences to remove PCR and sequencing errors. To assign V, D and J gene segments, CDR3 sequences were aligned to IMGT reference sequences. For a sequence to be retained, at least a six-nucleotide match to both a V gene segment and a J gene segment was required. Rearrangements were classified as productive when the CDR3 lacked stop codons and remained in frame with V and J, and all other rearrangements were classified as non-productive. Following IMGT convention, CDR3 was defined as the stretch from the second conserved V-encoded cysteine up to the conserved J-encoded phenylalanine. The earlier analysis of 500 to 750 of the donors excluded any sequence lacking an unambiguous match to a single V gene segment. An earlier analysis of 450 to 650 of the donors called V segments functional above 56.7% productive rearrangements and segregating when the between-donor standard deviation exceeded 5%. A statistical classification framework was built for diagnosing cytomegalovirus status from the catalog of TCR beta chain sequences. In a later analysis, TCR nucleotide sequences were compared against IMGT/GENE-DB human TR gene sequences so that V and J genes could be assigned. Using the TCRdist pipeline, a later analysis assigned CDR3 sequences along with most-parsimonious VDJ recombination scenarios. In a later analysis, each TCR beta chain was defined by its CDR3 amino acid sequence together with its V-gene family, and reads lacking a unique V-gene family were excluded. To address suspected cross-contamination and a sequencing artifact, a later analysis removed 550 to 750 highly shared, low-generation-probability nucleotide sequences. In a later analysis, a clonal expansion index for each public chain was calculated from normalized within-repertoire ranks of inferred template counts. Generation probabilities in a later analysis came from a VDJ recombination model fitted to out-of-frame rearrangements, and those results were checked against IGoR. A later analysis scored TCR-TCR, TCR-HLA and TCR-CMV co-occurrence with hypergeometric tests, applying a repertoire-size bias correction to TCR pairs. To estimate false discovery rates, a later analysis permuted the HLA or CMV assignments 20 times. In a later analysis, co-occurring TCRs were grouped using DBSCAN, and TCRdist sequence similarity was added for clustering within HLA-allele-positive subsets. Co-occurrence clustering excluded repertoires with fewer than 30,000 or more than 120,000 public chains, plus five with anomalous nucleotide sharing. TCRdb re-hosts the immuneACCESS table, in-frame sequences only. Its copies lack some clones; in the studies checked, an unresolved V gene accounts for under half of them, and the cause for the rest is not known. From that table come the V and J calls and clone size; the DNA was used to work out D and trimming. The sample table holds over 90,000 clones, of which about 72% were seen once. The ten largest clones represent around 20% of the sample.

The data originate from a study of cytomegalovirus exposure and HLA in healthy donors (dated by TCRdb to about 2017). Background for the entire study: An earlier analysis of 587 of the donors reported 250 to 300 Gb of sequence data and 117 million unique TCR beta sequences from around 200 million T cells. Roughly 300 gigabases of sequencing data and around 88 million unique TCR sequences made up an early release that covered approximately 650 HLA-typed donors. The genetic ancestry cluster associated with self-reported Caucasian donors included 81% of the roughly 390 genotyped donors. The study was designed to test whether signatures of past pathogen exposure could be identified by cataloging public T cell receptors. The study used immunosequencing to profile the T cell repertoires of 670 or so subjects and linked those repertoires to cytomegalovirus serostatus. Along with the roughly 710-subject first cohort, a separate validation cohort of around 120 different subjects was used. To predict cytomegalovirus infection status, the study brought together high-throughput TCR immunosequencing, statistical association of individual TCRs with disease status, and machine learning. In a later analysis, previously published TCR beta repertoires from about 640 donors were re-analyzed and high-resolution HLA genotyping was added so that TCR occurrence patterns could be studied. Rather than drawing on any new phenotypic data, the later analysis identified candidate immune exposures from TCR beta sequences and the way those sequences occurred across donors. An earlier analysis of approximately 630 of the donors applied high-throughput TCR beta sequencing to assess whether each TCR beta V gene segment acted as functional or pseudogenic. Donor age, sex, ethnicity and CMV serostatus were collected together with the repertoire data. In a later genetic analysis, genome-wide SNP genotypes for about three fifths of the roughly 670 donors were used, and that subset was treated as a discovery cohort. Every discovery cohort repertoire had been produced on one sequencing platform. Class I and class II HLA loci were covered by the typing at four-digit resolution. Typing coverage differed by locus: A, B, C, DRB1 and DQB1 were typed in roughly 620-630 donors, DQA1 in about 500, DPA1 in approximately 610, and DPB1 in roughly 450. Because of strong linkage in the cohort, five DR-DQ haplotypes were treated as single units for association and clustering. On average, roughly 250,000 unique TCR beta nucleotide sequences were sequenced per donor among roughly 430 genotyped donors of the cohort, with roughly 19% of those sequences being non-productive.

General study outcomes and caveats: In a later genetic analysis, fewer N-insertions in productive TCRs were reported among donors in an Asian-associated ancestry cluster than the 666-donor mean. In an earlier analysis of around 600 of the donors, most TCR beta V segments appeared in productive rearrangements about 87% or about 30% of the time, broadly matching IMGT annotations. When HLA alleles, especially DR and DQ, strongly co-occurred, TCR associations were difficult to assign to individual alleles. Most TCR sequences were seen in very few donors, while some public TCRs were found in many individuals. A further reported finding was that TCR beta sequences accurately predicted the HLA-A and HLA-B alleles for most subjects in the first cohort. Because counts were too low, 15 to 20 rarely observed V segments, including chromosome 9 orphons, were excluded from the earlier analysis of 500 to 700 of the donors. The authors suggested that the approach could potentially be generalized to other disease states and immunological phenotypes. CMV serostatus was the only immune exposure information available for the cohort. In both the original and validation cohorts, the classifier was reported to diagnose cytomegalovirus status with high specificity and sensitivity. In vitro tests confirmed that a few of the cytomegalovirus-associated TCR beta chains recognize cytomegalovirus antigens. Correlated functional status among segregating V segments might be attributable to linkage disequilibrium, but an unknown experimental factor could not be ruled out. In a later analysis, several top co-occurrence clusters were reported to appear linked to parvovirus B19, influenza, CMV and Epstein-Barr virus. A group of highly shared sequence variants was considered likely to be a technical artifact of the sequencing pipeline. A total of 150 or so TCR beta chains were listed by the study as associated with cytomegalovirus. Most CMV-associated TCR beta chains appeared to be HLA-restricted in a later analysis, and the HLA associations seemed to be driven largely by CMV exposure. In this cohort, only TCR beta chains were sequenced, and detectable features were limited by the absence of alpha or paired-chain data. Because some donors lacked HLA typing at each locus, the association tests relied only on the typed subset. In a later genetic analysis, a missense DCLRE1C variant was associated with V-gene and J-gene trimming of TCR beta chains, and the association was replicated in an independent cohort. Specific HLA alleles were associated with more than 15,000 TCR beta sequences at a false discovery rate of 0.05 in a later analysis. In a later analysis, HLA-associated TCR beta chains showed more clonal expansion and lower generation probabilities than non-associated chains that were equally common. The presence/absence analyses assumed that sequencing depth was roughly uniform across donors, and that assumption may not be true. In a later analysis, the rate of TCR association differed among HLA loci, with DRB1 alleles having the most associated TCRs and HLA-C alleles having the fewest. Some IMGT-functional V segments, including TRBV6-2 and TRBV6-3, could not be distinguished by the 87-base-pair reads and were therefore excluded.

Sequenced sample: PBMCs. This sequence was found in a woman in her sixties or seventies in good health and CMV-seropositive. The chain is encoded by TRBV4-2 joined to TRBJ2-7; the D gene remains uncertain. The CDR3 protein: CASSQAPGEQYF. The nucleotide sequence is TGTGCCAGCAGCCAAGCACCGGGCGAGCAGTACTTC.